The clone carrying this T cell receptor (beta chain) appeared a few times. Its antigen is currently unknown. CDR3 size: 19 residues. Germline V gives CDR1 LGHNA, CDR2 YSLEER. The V gene lost 1 base and the J gene lost 4 bases, with 25 bases spanning the gap. The record originates from a study of human T cells and chemical hapten exposure. Overall study results and limits: The number of TCRs over 1 in 1000 frequency stayed unchanged after DPC.

In the authors' methods: Sample TCR counts, which ranged from roughly 20,000 to 690,600, had a median of around 96,000. One entry per CDR3 protein, called by TCRdb with MiXCR from the RACE reads. TCRdb assigned the V and J calls; the authors' analysis was not used. The sample has roughly 120,000 distinct CDR3 sequences; around 15% are singletons. Specified time point: patch test 1, 2 weeks after DPC sensitization. Treatment given: therapeutic diphenylcyclopropenone sensitization with weekly scalp DPC. Material: whole blood, obtained in connection with sensitization to the hapten diphenylcyclopropenone (DPC). This sequence originates from a young man with alopecia areata. Some clones in this sample may be carry-over from other donors' samples. The chain joins TRBV4-3 to TRBJ2-5; weak D call: TRBD2 (6 bases). The CDR3 region is CASSQGSFRAGGIRETQYF. DNA for the CDR3: TGCGCCAGCAGCCAAGGATCCTTTAGGGCAGGCGGGATCAGAGAGACCCAGTACTTC.